This T cell receptor beta chain was profiled in a study of T cell responses to AZD1222 COVID-19 vaccine. Only in-frame clones appear in the TCRdb table, and some are missing; sequencing was by immunoSEQ multiplex PCR. The table has 95,000 to 130,000 clones, about 90% seen once. The CDR3 has 15 residues. Trimming cost V 4 bases and J 8 bases; bases outside gene matches: 6. Germline V lookup: CDR1 MGHDK, CDR2 SYGVNS. The chain has TRBV25-1 and TRBJ1-6, with TRBD1 matching over 9 bases. The source was peripheral blood, collected on day 0 of AZD1222 vaccination. This clonotype was obtained from an adult in good health. CDR3 in amino acids: CASSVRDRAYSPLHF. In DNA, the CDR3 is TGTGCCAGCAGTGTCCGGGACAGGGCATATTCACCCCTCCACTTT.